The table lists the clone carrying this T cell receptor beta chain with a few counts. The data belong to a study of blood T cell repertoires in COVID-19. Profiling relied on immunoSEQ multiplex PCR, and the TCRdb table lists in-frame clones only, not all of them. The table includes 250,000 to 350,000 clones, approximately 86% detected once. The CDR3 extends over 14 amino acids. Germline-derived CDR1 and CDR2 are SGHRS and YFSETQ. V trimming: 4 bases; J trimming: 5 bases; junction bases outside the gene matches: 3. This TCR was sampled from a man between 18 and 29 years old with active or convalescent COVID-19. The sequencing input was peripheral blood. This chain joins TRBV5-1 and TRBJ2-5; TRBD1 matches at 12 bases. As DNA, the CDR3 is TGCGCCAGCAGCGGGACAGGGGGCGAGGAGACCCAGTACTTC. Protein sequence: CASSGTGGEETQYF.